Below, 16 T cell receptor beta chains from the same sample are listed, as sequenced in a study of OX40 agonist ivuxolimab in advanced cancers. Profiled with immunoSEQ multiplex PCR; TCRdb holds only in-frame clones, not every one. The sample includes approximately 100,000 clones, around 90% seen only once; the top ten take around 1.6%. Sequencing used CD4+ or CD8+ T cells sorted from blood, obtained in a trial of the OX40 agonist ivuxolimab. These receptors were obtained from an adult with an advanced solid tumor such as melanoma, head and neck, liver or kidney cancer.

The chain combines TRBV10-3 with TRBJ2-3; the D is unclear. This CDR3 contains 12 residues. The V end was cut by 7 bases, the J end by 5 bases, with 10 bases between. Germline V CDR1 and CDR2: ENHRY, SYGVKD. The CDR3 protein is CAITGSGDTQYF. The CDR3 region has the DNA TGTGCCATCACCGGGTCTGGAGATACGCAGTATTTT.

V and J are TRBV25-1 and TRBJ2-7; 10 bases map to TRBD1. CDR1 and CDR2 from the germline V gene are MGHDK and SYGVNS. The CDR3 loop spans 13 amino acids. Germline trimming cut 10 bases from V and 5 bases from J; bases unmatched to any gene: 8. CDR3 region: CATRTGGVNEQYF. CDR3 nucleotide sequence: TGTGCCACCCGGACAGGGGGGGTCAACGAGCAGTACTTC.

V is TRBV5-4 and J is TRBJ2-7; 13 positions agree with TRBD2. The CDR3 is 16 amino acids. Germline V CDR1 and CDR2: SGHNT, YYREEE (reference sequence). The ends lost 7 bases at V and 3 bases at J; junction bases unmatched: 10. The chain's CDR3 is CASLRLTSGRIYEQYF. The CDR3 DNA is TGTGCCAGCCTACGCCTGACTAGCGGGAGGATCTACGAGCAGTACTTC. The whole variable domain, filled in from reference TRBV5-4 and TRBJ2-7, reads ETGVTQSPTHLIKTRGQQVTLRCSSQSGHNTVSWYQQALGQGPQFIFQYYREEENGRGNFPPRFSGLQFPNYSSELNVNALELDDSALYLCASLRLTSGRIYEQYFGPGTRLTVT.

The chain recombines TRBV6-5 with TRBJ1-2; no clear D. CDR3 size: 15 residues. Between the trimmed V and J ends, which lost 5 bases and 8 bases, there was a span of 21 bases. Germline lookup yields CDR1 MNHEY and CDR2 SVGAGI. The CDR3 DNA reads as TGTGCCAGCAGTCTTTCCGACAAGCCCTATGGGGGCTACACCTTC. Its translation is CASSLSDKPYGGYTF.

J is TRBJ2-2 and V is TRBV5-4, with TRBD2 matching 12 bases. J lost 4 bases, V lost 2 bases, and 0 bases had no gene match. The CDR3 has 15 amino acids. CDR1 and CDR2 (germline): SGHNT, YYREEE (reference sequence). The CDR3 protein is CASSLLAGGTGELFF. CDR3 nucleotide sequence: TGTGCCAGCAGCTTACTAGCGGGAGGCACCGGGGAGCTGTTTTTT.

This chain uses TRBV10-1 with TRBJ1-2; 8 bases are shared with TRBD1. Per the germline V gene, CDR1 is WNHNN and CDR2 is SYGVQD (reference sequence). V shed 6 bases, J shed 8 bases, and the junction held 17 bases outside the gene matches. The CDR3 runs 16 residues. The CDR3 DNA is TGCGCCAGCAGGATTTTTGGACAGGGATTAGAATGCGGCTACACCTTC. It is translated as CASRIFGQGLECGYTF.

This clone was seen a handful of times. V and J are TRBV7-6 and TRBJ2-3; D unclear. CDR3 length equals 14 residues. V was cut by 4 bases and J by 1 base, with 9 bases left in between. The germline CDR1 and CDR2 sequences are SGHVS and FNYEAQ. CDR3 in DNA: TGTGCCAGCAGCTCCTTTTTGGGCACAGATACGCAGTATTTT. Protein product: CASSSFLGTDTQYF.

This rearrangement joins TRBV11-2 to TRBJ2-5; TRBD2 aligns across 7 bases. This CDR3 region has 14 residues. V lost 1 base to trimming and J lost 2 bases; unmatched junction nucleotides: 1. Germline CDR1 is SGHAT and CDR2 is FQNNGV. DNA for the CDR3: TGTGCCAGCAGCTTAGTGGGGGGGCAAGAGACCCAGTACTTC. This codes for CASSLVGGQETQYF.

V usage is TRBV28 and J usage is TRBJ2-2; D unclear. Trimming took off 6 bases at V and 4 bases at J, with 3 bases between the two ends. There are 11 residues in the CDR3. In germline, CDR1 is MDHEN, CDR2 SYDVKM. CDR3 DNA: TGTGCCAGCAGATTCACCGGGGAGCTGTTTTTT. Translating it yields CASRFTGELFF.

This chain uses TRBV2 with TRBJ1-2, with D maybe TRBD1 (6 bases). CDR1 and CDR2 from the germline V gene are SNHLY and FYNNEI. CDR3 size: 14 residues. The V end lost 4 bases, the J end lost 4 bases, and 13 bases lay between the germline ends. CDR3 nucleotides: TGTGCCAGCAGTGGACAACAGGGAATCTATGGCTACACCTTC. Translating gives CASSGQQGIYGYTF.

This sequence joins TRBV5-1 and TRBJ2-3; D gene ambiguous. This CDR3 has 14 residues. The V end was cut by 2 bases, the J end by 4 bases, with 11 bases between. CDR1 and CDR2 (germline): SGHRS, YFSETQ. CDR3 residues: CASSLASLADTQYF. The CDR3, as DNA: TGCGCCAGCAGCTTAGCAAGTCTCGCAGATACGCAGTATTTT.

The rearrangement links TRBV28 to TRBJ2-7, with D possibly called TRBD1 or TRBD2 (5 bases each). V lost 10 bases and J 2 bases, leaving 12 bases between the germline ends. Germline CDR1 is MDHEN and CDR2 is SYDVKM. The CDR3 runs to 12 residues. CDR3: CATTGPPYEQYF. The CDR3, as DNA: TGTGCCACCACGGGACCGCCCTACGAGCAGTACTTC.

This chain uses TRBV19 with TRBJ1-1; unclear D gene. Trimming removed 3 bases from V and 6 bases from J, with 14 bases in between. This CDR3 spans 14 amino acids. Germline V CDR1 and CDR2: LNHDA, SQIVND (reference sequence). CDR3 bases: TGTGCCAGTAGTATGAGCGGGATGTTCTCTGAAGCTTTCTTT. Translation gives CASSMSGMFSEAFF.

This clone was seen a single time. The CDR3, as DNA: TGTGCCAGCAGCCTTTCCGGGGGCCAGCAGTACTTC. Amino acids: CASSLSGGQQYF. The chain combines TRBV7-3 with TRBJ2-7; either TRBD1 or TRBD2 may supply D (6 bases each). The V end was cut by 5 bases, the J end by 8 bases, with 13 bases between. The CDR3 totals 12 residues. Germline CDR1 SGHTA, CDR2 FQGTGA.

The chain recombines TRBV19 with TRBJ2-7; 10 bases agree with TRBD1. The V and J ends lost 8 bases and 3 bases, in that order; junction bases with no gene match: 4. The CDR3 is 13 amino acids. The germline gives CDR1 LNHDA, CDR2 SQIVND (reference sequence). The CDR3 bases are TGTGCCAGTGGACAGGGGGGAGGCTACGAGCAGTACTTC. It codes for CASGQGGGYEQYF. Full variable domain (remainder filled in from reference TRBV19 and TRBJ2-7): DGGITQSPKYLFRKEGQNVTLSCEQNLNHDAMYWYRQDPGQGLRLIYYSQIVNDFQKGDIAEGYSVSREKKESFPLTVTSAQKNPTAFYLCASGQGGGYEQYFGPGTRLTVT.

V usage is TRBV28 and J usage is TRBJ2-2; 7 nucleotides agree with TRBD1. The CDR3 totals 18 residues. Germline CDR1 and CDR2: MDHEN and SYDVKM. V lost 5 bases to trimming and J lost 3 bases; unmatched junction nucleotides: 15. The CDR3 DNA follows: TGTGCCAGCAGTCCTTTACAGGGGTTTTCTTTTGACACCGGGGAGCTGTTTTTT. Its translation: CASSPLQGFSFDTGELFF.